These 18 T cell receptor beta chains came from one sample sequenced in a study of cytomegalovirus exposure and HLA in healthy donors. Both 60 Vbeta primers and 13 Jbeta primers went into the PCR. This table comes from immunoSEQ multiplex PCR, and its TCRdb copy is limited to in-frame clones, with some not included. The table records approximately 110,000 clones, 76% of them present only once. Input material: PBMCs. These receptors were obtained from a man aged 45-65 years in good health and CMV-seronegative.

This clone was seen once. The V gene is TRBV5-1, the J gene TRBJ2-1, with 8 positions matching TRBD1. Germline V gives CDR1 SGHRS, CDR2 YFSETQ. With 0 bases clipped from V and 4 bases from J, the junction kept 12 bases outside the gene matches. The CDR3 consists of 18 residues. The CDR3 loop is CASSLGQARDRLYNEQFF. The CDR3, as DNA: TGCGCCAGCAGCTTGGGGCAGGCGCGGGACAGGTTATACAATGAGCAGTTCTTC.

The gene calls are TRBV7-8 and TRBJ2-5; TRBD1 matches at 8 bases. There are 15 residues in the CDR3. The ends lost 4 bases at V and 1 base at J; junction bases unmatched: 5. Germline V gene lookup returns CDR1 SGHVS and CDR2 FQNEAQ. CDR3 bases: TGTGCCAGCAGCTCCTCGACAGGGGTCCAAGAGACCCAGTACTTC. Protein product: CASSSSTGVQETQYF.

The chain employs TRBV4-1 and TRBJ2-5; 7 bases align to TRBD2. Germline V lookup: CDR1 MGHRA, CDR2 YSYEKL. The CDR3 contains 14 residues. The V gene end was trimmed by 0 bases and the J gene end by 9 bases; junction bases not matched to a gene: 7. The CDR3 is CASSQDVTSLAQYF. In DNA form, the CDR3 reads TGCGCCAGCAGCCAAGATGTGACTAGCCTAGCCCAGTACTTC.

This chain joins TRBV14 and TRBJ2-7; TRBD2 matches at 9 bases. The CDR3 totals 22 residues. Germline V gene data show CDR1 as SGHDN and CDR2 as FVKESK. V shed 0 bases, J shed 2 bases, and the junction held 23 bases outside the gene matches. CDR3 loop: CASSQDTTYGTIAGEKAYEQYV. As DNA, the CDR3 is TGTGCCAGCAGCCAAGATACGACATATGGCACTATAGCGGGGGAAAAAGCCTACGAGCAGTACGTC.

V usage is TRBV2 and J usage is TRBJ2-1; TRBD1 agrees at 7 bases. CDR3 length equals 15 residues. From germline, CDR1 is SNHLY and CDR2 FYNNEI. The trim removed 6 bases at V and 0 bases at J, leaving 5 bases unmatched. CDR3 amino acids: CASRMDRSSYNEQFF. The CDR3 nucleotides read TGTGCCAGCAGAATGGACAGGAGCTCCTACAATGAGCAGTTCTTC.

This chain joins TRBV5-5 and TRBJ1-4; unclear D gene. This CDR3 has 16 residues. Germline V gene lookup returns CDR1 SGHKS and CDR2 YYEKEE (reference sequence). V was pared by 1 base and J by 0 bases, with 10 bases between. The CDR3 protein is CASSLHPGTTNEKLFF. CDR3 DNA: TGTGCCAGCAGCTTGCATCCCGGGACAACTAATGAAAAACTGTTTTTT.

This chain joins TRBV9 and TRBJ2-1; 8 nucleotides agree with TRBD2. The CDR3 covers 16 residues. Trimming removed 0 bases from V and 10 bases from J; junction bases left unmatched: 12. Germline CDR1 SGDLS, CDR2 YYNGEE. The CDR3 protein is CASSVAGSGARREQFF. In DNA, the CDR3 is TGTGCCAGCAGCGTAGCCGGTAGCGGGGCGCGCAGGGAGCAGTTCTTC.

The J gene is TRBJ2-1, the V gene TRBV14, with TRBD1 matching over 9 bases. The V gene's germline CDR1 is SGHDN and CDR2 FVKESK. The V segment lost 4 bases and the J segment 5 bases; nucleotides outside the gene matches: 9. This CDR3 comprises 16 residues. CDR3 residues: CASSPWTGVINNEQFF. The CDR3 nucleotides read TGTGCCAGCAGCCCGTGGACAGGGGTAATAAACAATGAGCAGTTCTTC. The whole variable domain, remainder taken from reference TRBV14 and TRBJ2-1, is EAGVTQFPSHSVIEKGQTVTLRCDPISGHDNLYWYRRVMGKEIKFLLHFVKESKQDESGMPNNRFLAERTGGTYSTLKVQPAELEDSGVYFCASSPWTGVINNEQFFGPGTRLTVL.

The gene calls are TRBV7-2 and TRBJ2-5, with unresolved D. V dropped 5 bases and J dropped 3 bases, with 10 bases sitting between them. This CDR3 contains 13 residues. Germline assignment: CDR1 SGHTA and CDR2 FQGNSA. The CDR3 is CASSPSPEETQYF. The CDR3 DNA reads as TGTGCCAGCAGCCCCTCCCCGGAAGAGACCCAGTACTTC. Combining the CDR3 with reference TRBV7-2 and TRBJ2-5 gives the whole variable domain GAGVSQSPSNKVTEKGKDVELRCDPISGHTALYWYRQSLGQGLEFLIYFQGNSAPDKSGLPSDRFSAERTGGSVSTLTIQRTQQEDSAVYLCASSPSPEETQYFGPGTRLLVL.

The chain employs TRBV9 and TRBJ1-4, with D perhaps matching TRBD1 (5 bases). The V and J ends lost 0 bases and 0 bases respectively, with 9 bases between them. Per germline, CDR1 SGDLS and CDR2 YYNGEE. The CDR3 extends over 16 amino acids. CDR3 bases: TGTGCCAGCAGCGTAGCCCCCAGGGCAACTAATGAAAAACTGTTTTTT. Protein: CASSVAPRATNEKLFF.

The chain employs TRBV7-9 and TRBJ1-1; D ambiguous. The CDR3 is 13 amino acids. Germline lookup yields CDR1 SEHNR and CDR2 FQNEAQ (reference sequence). V lost 5 bases, J lost 3 bases, and 10 bases lay in between. The CDR3 protein is CASSLQDYTEAFF. The CDR3 nucleotides read TGTGCCAGCAGCCTGCAGGACTACACTGAAGCTTTCTTT.

V is TRBV28 and J is TRBJ1-1; 12 nucleotides agree with TRBD1. This CDR3 spans 18 amino acids. Trimming at V came to 5 bases and at J to 1 base, leaving 11 bases not matched to a gene. The germline gives CDR1 MDHEN, CDR2 SYDVKM. CDR3 protein: CASSTSIGTGGTNTEAFF. The CDR3 nucleotides are TGTGCCAGCAGTACCTCGATCGGGACAGGGGGCACGAACACTGAAGCTTTCTTT.

This clone came up a few times. The chain combines TRBV29-1 with TRBJ1-2; D is ambiguous. The CDR3 contains 10 residues. Germline-derived CDR1 and CDR2 are SQVTM and ANQGSEA. Trimming left V 3 bases short and J 4 bases short, with 3 bases between. The CDR3 here is CSVDSYGYTF. CDR3 sequence (DNA): TGCAGCGTTGACAGCTATGGCTACACCTTC.

The J gene is TRBJ2-3, the V gene TRBV7-2; D might be TRBD1 (6 bases). There are 16 residues in the CDR3. V shed 5 bases and J shed 6 bases, with 21 bases lying between them. Germline loops: CDR1 SGHTA, CDR2 FQGNSA. The CDR3 nucleotides read TGTGCCAGCAGCCAGAAGGGCAGGGGTGGTGGGGATACGCAGTATTTT. Encoded protein: CASSQKGRGGGDTQYF.

V and J are TRBV2 and TRBJ1-1; 9 bases agree with TRBD1. The J segment lost 4 bases and the V segment lost 8 bases, leaving 2 bases of the junction unmatched. This CDR3 spans 12 amino acids. Germline V gene sequence: CDR1 SNHLY, CDR2 FYNNEI. The CDR3 reads CASPTGGTEAFF. CDR3 bases: TGTGCCAGCCCGACAGGGGGCACTGAAGCTTTCTTT.

The rearrangement joins TRBV2 to TRBJ2-2, with D tentatively TRBD1 (7 bases). V dropped 4 bases and J dropped 7 bases, with 19 bases sitting between them. Germline V gives CDR1 SNHLY, CDR2 FYNNEI. This CDR3 contains 16 residues. CDR3: CASSVPQGGRDGELFF. The CDR3 DNA sequence: TGTGCCAGCAGTGTGCCTCAGGGGGGAAGGGACGGGGAGCTGTTTTTT.

The CDR3 DNA is TGTGCCAGCAGTCTTACTAGCGGGGGGAGAGAGACCCAGTACTTC. This translates into CASSLTSGGRETQYF. V usage is TRBV9 and J usage is TRBJ2-5; 12 positions match TRBD2. V lost 5 bases, J lost 4 bases, and 6 bases stayed unmatched. Germline CDR1 is SGDLS and CDR2 is YYNGEE. The CDR3 loop spans 15 amino acids.

This clone was found once. The CDR3, as DNA: TGTGCCAGTAGTATCAACCAGGGGTCCTACACCGGGGAGCTGTTTTTT. Its protein is CASSINQGSYTGELFF. V and J are TRBV19 and TRBJ2-2, with D possibly TRBD1 on 6 matching bases. Trimming shortened V by 3 bases and J by 3 bases, and 14 bases separated the two germline ends. The CDR3 totals 16 residues. Germline V lookup: CDR1 LNHDA, CDR2 SQIVND (reference sequence).